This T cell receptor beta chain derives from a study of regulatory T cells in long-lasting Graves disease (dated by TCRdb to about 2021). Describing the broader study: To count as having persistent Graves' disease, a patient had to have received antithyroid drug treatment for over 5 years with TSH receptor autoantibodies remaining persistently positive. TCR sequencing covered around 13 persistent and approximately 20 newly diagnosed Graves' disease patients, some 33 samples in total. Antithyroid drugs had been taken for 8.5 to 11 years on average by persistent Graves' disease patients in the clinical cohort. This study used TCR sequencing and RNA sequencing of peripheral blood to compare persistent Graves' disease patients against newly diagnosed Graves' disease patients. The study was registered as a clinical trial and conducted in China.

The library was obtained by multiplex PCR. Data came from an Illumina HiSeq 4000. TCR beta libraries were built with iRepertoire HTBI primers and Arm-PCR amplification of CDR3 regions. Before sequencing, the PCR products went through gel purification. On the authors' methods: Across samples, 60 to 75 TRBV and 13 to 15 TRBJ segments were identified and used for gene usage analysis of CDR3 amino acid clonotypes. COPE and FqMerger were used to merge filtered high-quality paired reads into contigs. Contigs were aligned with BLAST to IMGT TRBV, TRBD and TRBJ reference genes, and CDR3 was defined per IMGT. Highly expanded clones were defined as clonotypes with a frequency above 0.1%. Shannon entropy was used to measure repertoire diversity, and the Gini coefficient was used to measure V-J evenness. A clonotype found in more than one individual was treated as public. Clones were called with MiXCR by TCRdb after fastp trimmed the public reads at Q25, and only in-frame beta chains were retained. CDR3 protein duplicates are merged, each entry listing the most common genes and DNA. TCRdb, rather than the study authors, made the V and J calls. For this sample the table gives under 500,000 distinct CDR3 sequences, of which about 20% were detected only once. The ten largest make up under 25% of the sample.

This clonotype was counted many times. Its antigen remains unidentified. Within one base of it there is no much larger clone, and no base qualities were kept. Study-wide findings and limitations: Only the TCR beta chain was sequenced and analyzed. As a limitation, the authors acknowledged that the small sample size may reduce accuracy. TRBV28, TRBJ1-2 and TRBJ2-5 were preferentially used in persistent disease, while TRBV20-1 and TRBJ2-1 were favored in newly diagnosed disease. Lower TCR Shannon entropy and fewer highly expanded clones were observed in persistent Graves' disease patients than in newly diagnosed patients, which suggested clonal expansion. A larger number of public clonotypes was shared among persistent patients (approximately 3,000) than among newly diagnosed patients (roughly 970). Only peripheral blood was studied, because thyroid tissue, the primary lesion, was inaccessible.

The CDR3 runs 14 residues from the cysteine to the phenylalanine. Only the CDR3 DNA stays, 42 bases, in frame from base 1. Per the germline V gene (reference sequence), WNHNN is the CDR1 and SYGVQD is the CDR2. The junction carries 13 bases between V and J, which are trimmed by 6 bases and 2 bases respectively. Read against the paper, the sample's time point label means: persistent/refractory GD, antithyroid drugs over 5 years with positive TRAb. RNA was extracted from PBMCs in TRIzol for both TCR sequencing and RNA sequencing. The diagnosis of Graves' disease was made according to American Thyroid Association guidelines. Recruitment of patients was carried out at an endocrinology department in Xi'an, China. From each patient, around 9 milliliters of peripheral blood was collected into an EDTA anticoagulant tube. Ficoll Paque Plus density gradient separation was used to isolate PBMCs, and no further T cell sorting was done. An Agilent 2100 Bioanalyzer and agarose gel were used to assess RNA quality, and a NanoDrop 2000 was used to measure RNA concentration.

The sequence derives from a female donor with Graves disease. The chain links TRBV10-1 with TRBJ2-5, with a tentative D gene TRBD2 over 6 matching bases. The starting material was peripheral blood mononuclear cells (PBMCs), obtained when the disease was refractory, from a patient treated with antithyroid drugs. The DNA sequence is TGCGCCAGCAGCGCCCGGGACTCTCAAGAGACCCAGTACTTC. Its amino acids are CASSARDSQETQYF.